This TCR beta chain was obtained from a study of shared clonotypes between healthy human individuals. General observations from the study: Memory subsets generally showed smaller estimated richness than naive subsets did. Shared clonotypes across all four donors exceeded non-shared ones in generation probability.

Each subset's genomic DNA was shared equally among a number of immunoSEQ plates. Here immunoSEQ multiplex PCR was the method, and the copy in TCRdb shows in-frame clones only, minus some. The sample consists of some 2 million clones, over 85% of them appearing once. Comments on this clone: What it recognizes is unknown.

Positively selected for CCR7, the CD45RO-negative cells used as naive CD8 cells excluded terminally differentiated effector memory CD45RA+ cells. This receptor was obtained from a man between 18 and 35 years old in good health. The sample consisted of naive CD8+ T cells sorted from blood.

The CDR3 here is CASSDFPPPGGNSPLHF. The CDR3 DNA is TGTGCCAGCAGTGATTTCCCCCCACCAGGGGGTAATTCACCCCTCCACTTT. The V and J genes are TRBV2 and TRBJ1-6, with 7 bases that match TRBD1. The CDR3 loop spans 17 amino acids. The V gene end was trimmed by 3 bases and the J gene end by 6 bases; junction bases not matched to a gene: 11. The germline V gene encodes CDR1 SNHLY and CDR2 FYNNEI.